The entry below describes one T cell receptor beta chain. V was clipped by 3 bases and J by 10 bases, with 20 bases between them. The CDR3 has 15 amino acids. The V gene's germline CDR1 is SGHRS and CDR2 YFSETQ. Through a sample-barcoded 5' primer and a J-beta primer mix, a second PCR was run for roughly 6 to 11 cycles. TCRdb called the 5' RACE reads again in MiXCR, with one record for every CDR3 protein. The table shows 650,000 to 1,000,000 distinct CDR3 sequences, with roughly 35% occurring only once. The sample is drawn from a study of blood T cells in healthy people across ages. The V call is TRBV5-1, the J call TRBJ2-1, with D perhaps matching TRBD1 (5 bases). The specimen was blood. The receptor was isolated from a man aged 18 to 29 in good health. The CDR3 nucleotides are TGCGCCAGCAGCTATCTTCCGGACACAGGAGAAGAGCAGTTCTTC. As protein: CASSYLPDTGEEQFF.